This TCR beta chain was captured in a study of cytomegalovirus exposure and HLA in healthy donors. PCR used 60 Vbeta primers and 13 Jbeta primers. TCRdb's copy holds only in-frame clones and misses some; the assay was immunoSEQ multiplex PCR. The record lists roughly 51,000 clones, of which the ten most abundant hold approximately 10%. Trimming cost V 4 bases and J 8 bases, with 14 bases left between them. The germline V gene has CDR1 SQVTM and CDR2 ANQGSEA. The length of the CDR3 is 13 residues. Note on this clone: Its antigen is undetermined.

Findings and limits, study-wide: DRB1 showed the most TCR associations and HLA-C the fewest in a later analysis, as rates varied by HLA locus. The authors confirmed in vitro that three CMV-associated chains were specific for CMV antigens.

The receptor's source is a woman between 50 and 59 years old in good health and CMV-seropositive. The chain has TRBV29-1 and TRBJ1-4, with D perhaps matching TRBD1 (6 bases). Sample: PBMCs. CDR3 nucleotides: TGCAGCGTTGCAGGGGCCGGGGGGGAAAAACTGTTTTTT. This codes for CSVAGAGGEKLFF.